The 5 T cell receptor beta chains given below trace back to one sample, sequenced in a study of radiation and T cells in renal cell carcinoma (dated by TCRdb to the early 2020s). The library was produced with the immunoSEQ multiplex PCR assay. TCRdb re-hosts the immuneACCESS table, in-frame sequences only. Its copies lack some clones; in the studies checked, an unresolved V gene accounts for under half of them, and the cause for the rest is not known. Within this sample are approximately 79,000 clones, with 82% of them counted one time only. The ten largest clonotypes hold around 5.5% of the sample. The sample's time point label, decoded: blood 2 weeks post-SBRT. The sample's treatment or condition label is to be understood as: 15 Gy SBRT to primary tumor, nephrectomy 4 weeks later. Specimen: blood, collected from a patient whose treatment included radiotherapy and nephrectomy. These receptor sequences come from a man aged 55 to 70 with renal cell carcinoma.

This chain joins TRBV5-1 and TRBJ1-1; unclear D gene. Germline V CDR1 and CDR2: SGHRS, YFSETQ. The CDR3 totals 14 residues. Trimming shortened V by 2 bases and J by 0 bases, and 8 bases separated the two germline ends. The CDR3 sequence is CASSLGNMNTEAFF. The CDR3 DNA follows: TGCGCCAGCAGCTTAGGAAATATGAACACTGAAGCTTTCTTT. Variable domain in full (rest from reference TRBV5-1 and TRBJ1-1): KAGVTQTPRYLIKTRGQQVTLSCSPISGHRSVSWYQQTPGQGLQFLFEYFSETQRNKGNFPGRFSGRQFSNSRSEMNVSTLELGDSALYLCASSLGNMNTEAFFGQGTRLTVV.

This chain links TRBV7-9 with TRBJ1-2, with D perhaps TRBD1 (6 bases). The ends were cut back, 5 bases at V and 7 bases at J, with 20 bases in the middle. Germline V CDR1 and CDR2: SEHNR, FQNEAQ (reference sequence). The CDR3 runs 15 residues. The CDR3 loop is CASSASPGAKGGYTF. The CDR3 DNA is TGTGCCAGCAGCGCCTCTCCGGGGGCTAAGGGTGGCTACACCTTC.

This clone was observed a few times. The chain combines TRBV2 with TRBJ1-5; no clear D. V lost 4 bases and J lost 0, with 7 bases in between. There are 14 residues in the CDR3. Per germline, CDR1 SNHLY and CDR2 FYNNEI. CDR3 sequence: CASSVWISNQPQHF. Here the CDR3 DNA reads TGTGCCAGCAGTGTGTGGATTAGCAATCAGCCCCAGCATTTT.

The CDR3 protein is CSVDWLGRTDQREGPTDTQYF. For the CDR3, the DNA is TGCAGCGTTGATTGGCTGGGGCGGACAGATCAGCGGGAGGGCCCCACAGATACGCAGTATTTT. V is TRBV29-1 and J is TRBJ2-3, with 10 bases lining up with TRBD2. The CDR3 loop spans 21 amino acids. V was clipped by 3 bases and J by 2 bases; unmatched bases: 23. Germline-derived CDR1 and CDR2 are SQVTM and ANQGSEA.

This chain joins TRBV28 and TRBJ2-7; D may be TRBD1 (5 bases). The CDR3 runs to 14 residues. Trimming shortened V by 6 bases and J by 1 base, and 13 bases separated the two germline ends. The germline gives CDR1 MDHEN, CDR2 SYDVKM. As DNA, the CDR3 is TGTGCCAGCAGCAAGACAGTTCTTTCCTACGAGCAGTACTTC. This translates into CASSKTVLSYEQYF. Full variable domain (missing parts from reference TRBV28 and TRBJ2-7): DVKVTQSSRYLVKRTGEKVFLECVQDMDHENMFWYRQDPGLGLRLIYFSYDVKMKEKGDIPEGYSVSREKKERFSLILESASTNQTSMYLCASSKTVLSYEQYFGPGTRLTVT.